This TCR beta chain originates from a study of early T cells in non-severe SARS-CoV-2 infection. V lost 5 bases and J lost 4; bases outside the gene matches: 9. There are 17 residues in the CDR3. This clonotype was counted many times. One entry per CDR3 protein, called by TCRdb with MiXCR from the 5' RACE reads. The data hold about 11,000 distinct CDR3 sequences, with 4.8% observed a single time. The source material was whole blood. This receptor was identified in an adult who was a healthcare worker with PCR-confirmed SARS-CoV-2 infection or an uninfected control (not recorded which). The J gene is TRBJ1-4, the V gene TRBV12-3 or TRBV12-4; 11 nucleotides match TRBD1. CDR3 nucleotides: TGTGCCAGCAGTACCGGACAGGGGGCGCAGAGTAATGAAAAACTGTTTTTT. As protein: CASSTGQGAQSNEKLFF.